This T cell receptor beta chain stems from a study of shared clonotypes between healthy human individuals. There are 14 residues in the CDR3. Trimming removed 1 base at V and 3 bases at J, with 7 bases between. Germline V CDR1 and CDR2: LGHNT, FRNRAP. TCRdb keeps only in-frame clones here, not all; method: immunoSEQ multiplex PCR. This repertoire shows about 980,000 clones, around three quarters found once; its top ten account for roughly 1.5%. The chain recombines TRBV12-5 with TRBJ1-3; D is ambiguous. This sequence was found in a man between 18 and 35 years old in good health. The sequenced material came from memory CD4+ T cells sorted from blood. Subset defined: CD45RA-negative fraction. The CDR3 coding sequence is TGTGCTAGTGGTTTGGGACAAGATGGAAACACCATATATTTT. Protein: CASGLGQDGNTIYF.